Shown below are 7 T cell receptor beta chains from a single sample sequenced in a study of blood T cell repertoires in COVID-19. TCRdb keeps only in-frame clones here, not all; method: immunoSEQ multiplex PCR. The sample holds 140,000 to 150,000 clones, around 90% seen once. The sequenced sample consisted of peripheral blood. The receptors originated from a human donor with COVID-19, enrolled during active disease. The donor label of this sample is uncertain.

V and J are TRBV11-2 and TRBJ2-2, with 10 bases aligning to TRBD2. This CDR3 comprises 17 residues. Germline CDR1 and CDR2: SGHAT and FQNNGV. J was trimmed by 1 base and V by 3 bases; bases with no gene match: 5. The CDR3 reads CASSFPSGGVNTGELFF. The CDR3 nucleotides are TGTGCCAGCAGCTTTCCTAGCGGGGGAGTGAACACCGGGGAGCTGTTTTTT.

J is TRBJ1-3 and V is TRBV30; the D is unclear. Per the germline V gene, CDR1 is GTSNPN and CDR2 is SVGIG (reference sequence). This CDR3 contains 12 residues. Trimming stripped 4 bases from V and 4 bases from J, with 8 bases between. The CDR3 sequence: CAWTGSGNTIYF. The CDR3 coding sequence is TGTGCCTGGACGGGGTCCGGAAACACCATATATTTT.

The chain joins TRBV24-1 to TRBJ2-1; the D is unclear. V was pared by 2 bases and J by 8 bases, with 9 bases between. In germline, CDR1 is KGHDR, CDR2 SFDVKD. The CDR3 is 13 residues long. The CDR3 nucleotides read TGTGCCACCAGTGATTCCCGACTCTATGAGCAGTTCTTC. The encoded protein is CATSDSRLYEQFF.

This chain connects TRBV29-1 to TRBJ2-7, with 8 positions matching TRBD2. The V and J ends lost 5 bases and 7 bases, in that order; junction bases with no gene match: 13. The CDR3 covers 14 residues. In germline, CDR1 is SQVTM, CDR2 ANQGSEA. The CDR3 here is CSVRPHPGGREQYF. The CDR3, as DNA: TGCAGCGTTAGGCCCCACCCGGGAGGGAGGGAGCAGTACTTC.

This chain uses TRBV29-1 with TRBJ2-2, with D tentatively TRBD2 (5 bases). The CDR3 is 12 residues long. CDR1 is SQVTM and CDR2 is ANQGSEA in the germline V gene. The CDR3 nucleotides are TGCAGTGCGAAGCGGACCACCGGGGAGCTGTTTTTT. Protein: CSAKRTTGELFF.

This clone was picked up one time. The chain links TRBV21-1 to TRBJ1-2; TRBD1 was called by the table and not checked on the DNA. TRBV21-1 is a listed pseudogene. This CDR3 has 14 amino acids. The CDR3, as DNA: TGTGCCAGCAGCACCCGGACAGCCCCCTATGGCTACACCTTC. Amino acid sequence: CASSTRTAPYGYTF.

For the CDR3, the DNA is TGTGCCGGACCGAGTGGGGCCCTTTACGAGCAGTACTTC. Its protein is CAGPSGALYEQYF. The chain carries TRBV6-5 and TRBJ2-7, with TRBD1 as a possible D gene (5 bases). Germline assignment: CDR1 MNHEY and CDR2 SVGAGI. This CDR3 comprises 13 residues. The V end was cut by 11 bases, the J end by 4 bases, with 18 bases between.